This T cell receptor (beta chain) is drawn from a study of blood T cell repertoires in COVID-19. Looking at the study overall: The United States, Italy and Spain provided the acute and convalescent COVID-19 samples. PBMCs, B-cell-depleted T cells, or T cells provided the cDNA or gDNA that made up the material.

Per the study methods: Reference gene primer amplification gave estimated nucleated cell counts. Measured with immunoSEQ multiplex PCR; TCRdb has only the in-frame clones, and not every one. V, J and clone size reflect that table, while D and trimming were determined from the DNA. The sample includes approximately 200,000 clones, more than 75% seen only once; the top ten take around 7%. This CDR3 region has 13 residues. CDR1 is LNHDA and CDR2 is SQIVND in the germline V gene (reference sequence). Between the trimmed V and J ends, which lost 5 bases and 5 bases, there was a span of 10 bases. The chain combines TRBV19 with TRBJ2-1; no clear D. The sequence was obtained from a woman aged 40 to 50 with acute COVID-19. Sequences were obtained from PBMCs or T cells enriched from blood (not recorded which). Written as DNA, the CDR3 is TGTGCCAGTAGTGTCGACATTAACAATGAGCAGTTCTTC. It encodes CASSVDINNEQFF.